This T cell receptor beta chain is from a study of cytomegalovirus exposure and HLA in healthy donors. Assay used: immunoSEQ multiplex PCR; TCRdb lists only in-frame clones, some missing. The sample gives about 150,000 clones, about 88% of which show up once; around 24% is in the top ten. A single count supports this clone. The sequence was collected from a man aged 18 to 30 in good health and CMV-seropositive. The sample consisted of PBMCs.

The CDR3 nucleotides are TGTGCCAGCAGTCAAGGACAGGGGTTCTCCTACGAGCAGTACTTC. Translating gives CASSQGQGFSYEQYF. This chain connects TRBV6-5 to TRBJ2-7; the match to TRBD1 covers 9 bases. The CDR3 is made up of 15 amino acids. V lost 5 bases to trimming and J lost 0 bases; unmatched junction nucleotides: 5. The germline CDR1 and CDR2 sequences are MNHEY and SVGAGI.